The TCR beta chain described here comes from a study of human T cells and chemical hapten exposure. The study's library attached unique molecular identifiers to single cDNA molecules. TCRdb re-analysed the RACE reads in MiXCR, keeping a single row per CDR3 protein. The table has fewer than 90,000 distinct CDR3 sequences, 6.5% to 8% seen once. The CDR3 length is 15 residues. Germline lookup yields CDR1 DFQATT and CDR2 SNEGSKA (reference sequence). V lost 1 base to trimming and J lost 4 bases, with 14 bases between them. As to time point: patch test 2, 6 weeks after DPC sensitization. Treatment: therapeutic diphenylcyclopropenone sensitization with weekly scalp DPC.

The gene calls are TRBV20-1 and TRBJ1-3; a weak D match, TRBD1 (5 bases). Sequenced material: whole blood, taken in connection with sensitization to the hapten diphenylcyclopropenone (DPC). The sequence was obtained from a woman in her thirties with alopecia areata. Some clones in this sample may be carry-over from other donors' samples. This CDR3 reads CSARGAGPSGNTIYF. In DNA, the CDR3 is TGCAGTGCTAGAGGGGCGGGGCCATCCGGAAACACCATATATTTT.